This T cell receptor beta chain was sequenced during a study of T cell responses to AZD1222 COVID-19 vaccine. The assay was immunoSEQ multiplex PCR, and TCRdb's table has in-frame clones only and misses some. The sample includes about 60,000 clones, about 90% of them seen just once. Regarding this clone: Antigen unknown.

Germline V gene lookup returns CDR1 MDHEN and CDR2 SYDVKM. Trimming removed 3 bases at V and 7 bases at J, with 12 bases between. The CDR3 sequence is 13 residues long. The study's findings and limits: The donor cohort was predominantly white British with a female majority, and clonal diversity may have been underestimated. Regions 160-218 and 743-854 dominated among vaccine-associated CD4 TCRs spanning spike. Baseline seropositives among AZD1222 recipients totaled only six. Recipients of two AZD1222 doses showed rising Spike-specific TCR breadth and depth.

Sequences were derived from peripheral blood, sampled 28 days after the second dose of the MenACWY control vaccine. The genes are TRBV28 and TRBJ1-2; the D gene is possibly TRBD1 (6 bases). This receptor was taken from an adult who received the MenACWY meningococcal vaccine as a control. The CDR3 spells CASSFSGAGGYTF. In nucleotides, the CDR3 is TGTGCCAGCAGTTTTTCAGGGGCTGGTGGCTACACCTTC.